These T cell receptor beta chains were read from a single sample in a study of CD8 T cells in ankylosing spondylitis. TCRdb re-analysed the 5' RACE reads in MiXCR, keeping a single row per CDR3 protein. This table holds a few hundred thousand distinct CDR3 sequences, 17% found once. Sequenced material: blood, either unsorted or a sorted T cell fraction (not recorded which). Receptors were obtained from a male donor with ankylosing spondylitis. The CDR3 runs from the conserved cysteine through the conserved F or W. The D gene is left open where the match is weak. Clone size, where shown, is once, few, many, or a class for clones that have expanded.

cdr3_nt cdr3_aa j_call d_call v_call clone_size
TGTGCCAGCAGTGTGCGAGTACCTCATCAGCTGTTTTTT CASSVRVPHQLFF TRBJ1-4 - TRBV6-1 few
TGTGCCAGCAGCTTAGATCGCAGGGCTTGGGTGAACACCGGGGAGCTGTTTTTT CASSLDRRAWVNTGELFF TRBJ2-2 - TRBV11-2 few
TGTGCCAGCAGTCCTCCGGGACGGTCGAACACTGAAGCTTTCTTT CASSPPGRSNTEAFF TRBJ1-1 - TRBV6-2/TRBV6-3 few
TGTGCCAGCAGCTTAGAGCAGGGGAACAATGAGCAGTTCTTC CASSLEQGNNEQFF TRBJ2-1 - TRBV7-2 -
TGTGCCAGCAGTTACTCGAGCCCCAGGTTCTACGAGCAGTACTTC CASSYSSPRFYEQYF TRBJ2-7 - TRBV6-5 few
TGTGCCAGCAGTTACCAGGGGGGAGGACGCACTGAAGCTTTCTTT CASSYQGGGRTEAFF TRBJ1-1 TRBD1 TRBV6-2/TRBV6-3 few
TGCGCCAGCAGCCTGACAGGGGTCTATCCCTACGAGCAGTACTTC CASSLTGVYPYEQYF TRBJ2-7 TRBD1 TRBV5-1 many
TGTGCCAGCAGCCACCTCCTAGGGGCCTTTCGCGGGAACTACAATGAGCAGTTCTTC CASSHLLGAFRGNYNEQFF TRBJ2-1 - TRBV3-1 -
TGTGCCAGCAGCTTAGTAGCGGGTTACACAGATACGCAGTATTTT CASSLVAGYTDTQYF TRBJ2-3 TRBD2 TRBV7-2 -
TGTGCCAGCAGTGAAAGGAGGACTGTCGGCACCTACGAGCAGTACTTC CASSERRTVGTYEQYF TRBJ2-7 - TRBV6-1 -
TGTGCCAGCAGTTCTACGGTGGTAGCGGCGCAGTATTTT CASSSTVVAAQYF TRBJ2-3 - TRBV6-5 many
TGCGCCAGTGCCGGGACGCAGCTCTACAATGAGCAGTTCTTC CASAGTQLYNEQFF TRBJ2-1 - TRBV5-1 many
TGTGCCAGCTCCATAGACAGGGGCGAGCAGTACTTC CASSIDRGEQYF TRBJ2-7 TRBD1 TRBV18 few
TGTGCCAGCAGCCAAGAGGTCAGACTAGCGGTCAATGAGCAGTTCTTC CASSQEVRLAVNEQFF TRBJ2-1 TRBD2 TRBV4-2 -
TGTGCCAGCAGCTTTACTAGCGGGAGTCTCGGTTCGGAGACCCGGTACTTC CASSFTSGSLGSETRYF TRBJ2-5 TRBD2 TRBV7-9 -
TGTGCCAGCTCCCCGGGACAGCTGAATCAGCCCCAGCATTTT CASSPGQLNQPQHF TRBJ1-5 TRBD1 TRBV12-3/TRBV12-4 -
TGTGCCAGCTCCCGAGGGGACTACGTGACAGCCTACAATGAGCAGTTCTTC CASSRGDYVTAYNEQFF TRBJ2-1 TRBD2 TRBV18 -
TGTGCCACAGCATCAACGGGCGGAGATAATCAGCCCCAGCATTTT CATASTGGDNQPQHF TRBJ1-5 - TRBV24-1 few
TGTGCCATCAGCACCCGACTAGCGCAAGCCTACAATGAGCAGTTCTTC CAISTRLAQAYNEQFF TRBJ2-1 TRBD2 TRBV10-3 few
TGCAGTGCTAACTCACTAGCGGAACAAGAGACCCAGTACTTC CSANSLAEQETQYF TRBJ2-5 TRBD2 TRBV20-1 many
TGTGCCAGCAGCTCCTCGGGGGGGAGCCCTAACGAGCAGTACTTC CASSSSGGSPNEQYF TRBJ2-7 TRBD2 TRBV7-9 -
TGCAGTGCTTATGACTCTCCCTACAATGAGCAGTTCTTC CSAYDSPYNEQFF TRBJ2-1 - TRBV20-1 -
TGTGCCAGCAGTCCGACTAGCGGGGGGAGAAATGAGCAGTTCTTC CASSPTSGGRNEQFF TRBJ2-1 TRBD2 TRBV12-3/TRBV12-4 many
TGTGCCAGCAGTGAATATACGGGGGACGGAAACACCATATATTTT CASSEYTGDGNTIYF TRBJ1-3 - TRBV25-1 -
TGTGCCAGCAGGGCGGACGCCCAAGAGACCCAGTACTTC CASRADAQETQYF TRBJ2-5 - TRBV6-6 few
TGTGCCAGCAGCTTGTCTCGATGGGGCTCTGGAAACACCATATATTTT CASSLSRWGSGNTIYF TRBJ1-3 - TRBV28 -
TGCAGTGCTAGAGGGCCCCCGCCAAAGGGAGCGGGTTTTACCTACGAGCAGTACTTC CSARGPPPKGAGFTYEQYF TRBJ2-7 - TRBV20-1 few